The 8 T cell receptor beta chains presented below share a single source sample, sequenced in a study of regulatory T cells in long-lasting Graves disease. Time point described: persistent/refractory GD, antithyroid drugs over 5 years with positive TRAb. Generation of the TCR library employed RNA extracted from PBMCs. According to the study, TCR beta libraries were built with iRepertoire HTBI primers and CDR3-region Arm-PCR. From the multiplex PCR reads, TCRdb called clonotypes with MiXCR, one entry per CDR3 protein. The profile covers 400,000 to 500,000 distinct CDR3 sequences, with 20% to 25% appearing a single time and 7.8% taken by the ten largest. This sample comprised peripheral blood mononuclear cells (PBMCs), obtained when the disease was refractory, from a patient treated with antithyroid drugs. The receptors were sampled from a female donor with Graves disease.

The CDR3 DNA follows: TGTGCCAGCAGCCCAGGGTCAGATAATGAAAAACTGTTTTTT. As protein: CASSPGSDNEKLFF. This chain links TRBV7-3 with TRBJ1-4; TRBD1 is a possible D gene (5 bases). The CDR3 runs 14 residues. Trimming cost V 5 bases and J 4 bases, with 11 bases left between them. Germline CDR1 reads SGHTA; CDR2 reads FQGTGA.

This clonotype was recorded many times. The rearrangement joins TRBV28 to TRBJ1-5; D is possibly TRBD1 (6 bases). CDR1 MDHEN and CDR2 SYDVKM come from the germline V gene. V was trimmed by 2 bases and J by 0 bases, leaving 11 bases between them. This CDR3 is built from 16 residues. The CDR3 DNA reads as TGTGCCAGCAGTTTAGGAACAGGGCTTAGCAATCAGCCCCAGCATTTT. This translates into CASSLGTGLSNQPQHF.

This clonotype was seen a few times. This rearrangement joins TRBV29-1 to TRBJ1-2; D gene unclear. The CDR3 loop spans 13 amino acids. Germline CDR1 reads SQVTM; CDR2 reads ANQGSEA. V was clipped by 0 bases and J by 0 bases, with 5 bases between them. For the CDR3, the DNA is TGCAGCGTTGAAGACAGGACTAACTATGGCTACACCTTC. It encodes CSVEDRTNYGYTF. Full variable domain (missing parts from reference TRBV29-1 and TRBJ1-2): SAVISQKPSRDICQRGTSLTIQCQVDSQVTMMFWYRQQPGQSLTLIATANQGSEATYESGFVIDKFPISRPNLTFSTLTVSNMSPEDSSIYLCSVEDRTNYGYTFGSGTRLTVV.

V is TRBV3-1 and J is TRBJ2-5; D gene unclear. V gave up 0 bases and J gave up 0 bases, with 5 bases separating them. Germline V gene sequence: CDR1 LGHDT, CDR2 YNNKEL (reference sequence). The CDR3 is made up of 14 amino acids. CDR3 bases: TGTGCCAGCAGCCAAGATCGAGACCAAGAGACCCAGTACTTC. Translating it yields CASSQDRDQETQYF.

This clonotype was picked up many times. This sequence joins TRBV10-3 and TRBJ2-7; 9 positions match TRBD2. V shed 7 bases, J shed 3 bases, and the junction held 7 bases outside the gene matches. This CDR3 has 14 amino acids. In germline, CDR1 is ENHRY, CDR2 SYGVKD. The CDR3: CAINRAGGVYEQYF. For the CDR3, the DNA is TGTGCCATCAATAGAGCGGGAGGTGTCTACGAGCAGTACTTC.

This clonotype showed up many times. The rearrangement links TRBV28 to TRBJ1-5; D gene unclear. The germline V gene has CDR1 MDHEN and CDR2 SYDVKM. V was cut by 6 bases and J by 5 bases, with 14 bases left in between. This CDR3 is built from 14 residues. CDR3 region: CASSLRAGYQPQHF. The CDR3 nucleotides read TGTGCCAGCAGCCTAAGGGCAGGATATCAGCCCCAGCATTTT.

The chain recombines TRBV20-1 with TRBJ2-5, with D tentatively TRBD1 or TRBD2 (5 bases each). The CDR3 is 14 amino acids. The V end lost 6 bases, the J end lost 1 base, and 15 bases lay between the germline ends. Germline-derived CDR1 and CDR2 are DFQATT and SNEGSKA (reference sequence). The CDR3 nucleotides read TGCAGTGCCACGGGGACCGTTGCCCAAGAGACCCAGTACTTC. Amino acids: CSATGTVAQETQYF.

This clonotype occurred many times. The chain carries TRBV11-2 and TRBJ2-5, with D perhaps matching TRBD2 (6 bases). The V gene lost 5 bases and the J gene lost 5 bases, with 12 bases spanning the gap. The CDR3 consists of 13 residues. Germline CDR1 and CDR2: SGHAT and FQNNGV. CDR3 nucleotides: TGTGCCAGCAGCCCCAGAGGAGGGGAGACCCAGTACTTC. Its translation is CASSPRGGETQYF.